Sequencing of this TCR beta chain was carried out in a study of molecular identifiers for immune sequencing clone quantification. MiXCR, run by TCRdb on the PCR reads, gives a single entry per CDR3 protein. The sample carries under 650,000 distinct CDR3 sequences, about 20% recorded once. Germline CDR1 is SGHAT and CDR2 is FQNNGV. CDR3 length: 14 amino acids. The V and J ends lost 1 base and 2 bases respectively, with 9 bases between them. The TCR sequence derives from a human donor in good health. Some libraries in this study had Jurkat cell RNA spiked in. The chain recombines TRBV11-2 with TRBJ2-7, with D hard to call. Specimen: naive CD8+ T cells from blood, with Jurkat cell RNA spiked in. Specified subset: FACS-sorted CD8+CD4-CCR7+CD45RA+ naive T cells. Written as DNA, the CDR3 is TGTGCCAGCAGCTTAGCCCCGTCGGCCTACGAGCAGTACTTC. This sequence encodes CASSLAPSAYEQYF.